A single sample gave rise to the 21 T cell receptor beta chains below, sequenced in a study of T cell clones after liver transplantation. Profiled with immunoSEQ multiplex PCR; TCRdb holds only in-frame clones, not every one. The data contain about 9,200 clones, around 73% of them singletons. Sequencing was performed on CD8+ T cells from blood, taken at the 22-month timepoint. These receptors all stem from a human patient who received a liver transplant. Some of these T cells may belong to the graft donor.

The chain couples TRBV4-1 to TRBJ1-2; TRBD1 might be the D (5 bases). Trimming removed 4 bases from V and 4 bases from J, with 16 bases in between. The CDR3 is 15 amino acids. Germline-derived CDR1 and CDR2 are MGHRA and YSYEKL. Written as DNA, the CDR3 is TGCGCCAGCAGCCCCTCAGGGATGACTTTCTATGGCTACACCTTC. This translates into CASSPSGMTFYGYTF.

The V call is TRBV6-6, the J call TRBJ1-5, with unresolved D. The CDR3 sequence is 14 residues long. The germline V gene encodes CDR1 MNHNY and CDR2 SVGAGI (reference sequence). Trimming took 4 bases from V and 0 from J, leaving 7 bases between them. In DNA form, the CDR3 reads TGTGCCAGCAGTTTCGGGGATAGCAATCAGCCCCAGCATTTT. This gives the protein CASSFGDSNQPQHF.

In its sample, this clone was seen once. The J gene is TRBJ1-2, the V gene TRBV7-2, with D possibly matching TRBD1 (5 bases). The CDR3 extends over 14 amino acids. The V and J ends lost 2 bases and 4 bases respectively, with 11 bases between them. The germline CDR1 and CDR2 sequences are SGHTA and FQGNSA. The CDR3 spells CASSLPGHPYGYTF. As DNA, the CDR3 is TGTGCCAGCAGCTTACCCGGACACCCCTATGGCTACACCTTC.

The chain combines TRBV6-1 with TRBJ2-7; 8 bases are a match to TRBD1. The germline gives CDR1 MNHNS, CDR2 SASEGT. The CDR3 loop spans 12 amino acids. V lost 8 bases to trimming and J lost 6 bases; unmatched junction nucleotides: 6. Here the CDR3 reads CASDRGVSEQYF. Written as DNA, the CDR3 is TGTGCCAGCGACAGGGGAGTAAGCGAGCAGTACTTC.

The CDR3, as DNA: TGTGCCAGCAGCTTAGCGGGCAGGGACGAGCAGTACTTC. This sequence encodes CASSLAGRDEQYF. The J gene is TRBJ2-7, the V gene TRBV7-2; a possible D gene is TRBD1 (5 bases). This CDR3 has 13 amino acids. Deletions cut 0 bases from V and 5 bases from J, with 8 bases between. Germline lookup yields CDR1 SGHTA and CDR2 FQGNSA.

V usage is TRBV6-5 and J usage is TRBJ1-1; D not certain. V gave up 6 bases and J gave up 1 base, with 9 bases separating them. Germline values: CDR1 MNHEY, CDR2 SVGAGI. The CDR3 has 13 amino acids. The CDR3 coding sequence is TGTGCCAGCAGGCTTCAGTGGAACACTGAAGCTTTCTTT. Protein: CASRLQWNTEAFF.

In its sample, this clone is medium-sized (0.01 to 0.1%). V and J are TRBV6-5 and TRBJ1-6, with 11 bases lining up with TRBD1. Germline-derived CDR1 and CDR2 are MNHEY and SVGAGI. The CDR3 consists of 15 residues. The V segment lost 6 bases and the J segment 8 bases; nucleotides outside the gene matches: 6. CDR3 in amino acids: CASRTGTGGYSPLHF. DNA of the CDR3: TGTGCCAGCAGAACCGGGACAGGGGGTTATTCACCCCTCCACTTT.

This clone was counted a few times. The CDR3 protein is CASSDFFEASGDTDTQYF. CDR3 coding DNA: TGTGCCAGCAGTGACTTTTTTGAGGCTAGCGGAGACACAGATACGCAGTATTTT. The V call is TRBV6-1, the J call TRBJ2-3; TRBD2 matches at 7 bases. The CDR3 has 18 amino acids. Germline CDR1 MNHNS, CDR2 SASEGT. The V segment lost 3 bases and the J segment 2 bases; nucleotides outside the gene matches: 14.

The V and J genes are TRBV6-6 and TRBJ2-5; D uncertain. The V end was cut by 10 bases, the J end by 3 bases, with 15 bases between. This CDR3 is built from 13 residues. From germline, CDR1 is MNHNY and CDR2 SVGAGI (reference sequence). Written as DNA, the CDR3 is TGTGCCACGCAGGTAGACGAGAAAGAGACCCAGTACTTC. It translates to CATQVDEKETQYF.

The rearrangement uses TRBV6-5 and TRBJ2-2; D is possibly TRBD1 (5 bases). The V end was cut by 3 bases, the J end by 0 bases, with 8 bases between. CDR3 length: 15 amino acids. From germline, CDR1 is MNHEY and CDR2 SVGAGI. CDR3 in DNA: TGTGCCAGCAGTTATAGCAGGGCGAACACCGGGGAGCTGTTTTTT. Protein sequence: CASSYSRANTGELFF.

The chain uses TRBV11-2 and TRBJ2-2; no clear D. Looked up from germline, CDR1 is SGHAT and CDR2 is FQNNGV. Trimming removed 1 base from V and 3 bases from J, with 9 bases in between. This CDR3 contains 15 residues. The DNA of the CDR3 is TGTGCCAGCAGCTTAGGGGGTCCTTACACCGGGGAGCTGTTTTTT. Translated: CASSLGGPYTGELFF.

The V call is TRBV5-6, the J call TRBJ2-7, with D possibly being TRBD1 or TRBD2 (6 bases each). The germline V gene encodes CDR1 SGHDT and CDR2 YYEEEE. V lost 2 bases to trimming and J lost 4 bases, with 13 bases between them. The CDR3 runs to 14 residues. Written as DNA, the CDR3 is TGTGCCAGCAGCTTAGGGCAGGGGAGGTACGAGCAGTACTTC. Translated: CASSLGQGRYEQYF. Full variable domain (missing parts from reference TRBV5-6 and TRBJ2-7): DAGVTQSPTHLIKTRGQQVTLRCSPKSGHDTVSWYQQALGQGPQFIFQYYEEEERQRGNFPDRFSGHQFPNYSSELNVNALLLGDSALYLCASSLGQGRYEQYFGPGTRLTVT.

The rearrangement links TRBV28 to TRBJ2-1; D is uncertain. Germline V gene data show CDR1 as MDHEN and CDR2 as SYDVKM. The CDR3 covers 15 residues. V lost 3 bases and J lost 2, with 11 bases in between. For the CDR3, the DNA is TGTGCCAGCAGTTTGTCTGGGATCGCCTACAATGAGCAGTTCTTC. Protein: CASSLSGIAYNEQFF.

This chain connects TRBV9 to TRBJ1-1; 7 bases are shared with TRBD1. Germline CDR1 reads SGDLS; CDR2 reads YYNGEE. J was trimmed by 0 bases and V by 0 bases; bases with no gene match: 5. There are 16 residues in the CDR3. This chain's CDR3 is CASSVGSGGMNTEAFF. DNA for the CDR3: TGTGCCAGCAGCGTAGGGTCAGGGGGAATGAACACTGAAGCTTTCTTT. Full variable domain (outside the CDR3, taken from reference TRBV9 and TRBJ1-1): DSGVTQTPKHLITATGQRVTLRCSPRSGDLSVYWYQQSLDQGLQFLIQYYNGEERAKGNILERFSAQQFPDLHSELNLSSLELGDSALYFCASSVGSGGMNTEAFFGQGTRLTVV.

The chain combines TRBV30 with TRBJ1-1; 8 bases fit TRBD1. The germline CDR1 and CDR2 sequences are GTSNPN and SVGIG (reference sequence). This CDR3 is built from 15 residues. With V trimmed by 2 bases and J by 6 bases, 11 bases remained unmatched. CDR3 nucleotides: TGTGCCTGGAGTCCTCGGACAGGGAGAACGGCTGAAGCTTTCTTT. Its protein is CAWSPRTGRTAEAFF.

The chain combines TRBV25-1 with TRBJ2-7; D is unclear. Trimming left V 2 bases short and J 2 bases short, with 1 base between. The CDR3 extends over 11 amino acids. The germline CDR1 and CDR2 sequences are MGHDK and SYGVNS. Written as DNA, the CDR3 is TGTGCCAGCAGTGAAACCTACGAGCAGTACTTC. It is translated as CASSETYEQYF.

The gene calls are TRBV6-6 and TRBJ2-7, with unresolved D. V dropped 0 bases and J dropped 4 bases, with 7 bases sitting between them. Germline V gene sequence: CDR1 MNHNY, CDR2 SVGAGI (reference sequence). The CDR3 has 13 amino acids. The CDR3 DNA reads TGTGCCAGCAGTTACTCGCCCGTTTACGAGCAGTACTTC. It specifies CASSYSPVYEQYF.

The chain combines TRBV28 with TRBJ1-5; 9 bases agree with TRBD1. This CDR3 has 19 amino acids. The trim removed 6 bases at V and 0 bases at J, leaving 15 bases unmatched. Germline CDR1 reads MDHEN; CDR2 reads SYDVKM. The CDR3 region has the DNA TGTGCCAGCAGCCCCCCCGGGACAGGGAACGTCTATAGCAATCAGCCCCAGCATTTT. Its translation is CASSPPGTGNVYSNQPQHF.

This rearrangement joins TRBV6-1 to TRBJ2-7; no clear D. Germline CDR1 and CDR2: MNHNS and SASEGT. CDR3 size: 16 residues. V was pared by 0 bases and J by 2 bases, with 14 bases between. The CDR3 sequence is CASSEAEADPAYEQYF. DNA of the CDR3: TGTGCCAGCAGTGAAGCGGAAGCAGACCCAGCCTACGAGCAGTACTTC.

CDR3 loop: CASSLEGGTYNEQFF. The CDR3 DNA reads as TGTGCCAGCAGTTTAGAGGGGGGGACCTACAATGAGCAGTTCTTC. The chain has TRBV27 and TRBJ2-1; TRBD2 might be the D (7 bases). The CDR3 contains 15 residues. V was shortened by 2 bases and J by 2 bases, with 10 bases between the two germline ends. CDR1 MNHEY and CDR2 SMNVEV come from the germline V gene (reference sequence).

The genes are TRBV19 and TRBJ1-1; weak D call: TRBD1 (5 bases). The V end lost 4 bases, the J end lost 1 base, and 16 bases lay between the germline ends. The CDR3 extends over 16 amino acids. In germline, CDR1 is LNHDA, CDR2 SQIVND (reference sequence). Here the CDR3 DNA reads TGTGCCAGTAGTACCCTCGGATGGGGGACGAACACTGAAGCTTTCTTT. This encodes CASSTLGWGTNTEAFF.